The present T cell receptor (beta chain) was sequenced within a study of cytomegalovirus exposure and HLA in healthy donors. Study context: The approximately 130 validation repertoires matched the 600 to 700 first-cohort repertoires in platform, a later analysis reported.

General study points: The study flagged about 150 TCR beta chains as cytomegalovirus-associated. Most TCR sequences were rare, but some public TCRs occurred in many donors.

Assay: immunoSEQ multiplex PCR; the TCRdb copy retains only in-frame clones and omits some. The sample carries 250,000 to 400,000 clones, 88% recorded once. Of note for this clone: Its antigen is as yet unknown.

The validation cohort, a group of 90 to 150 subjects, included the donors and was separate from the roughly 670-subject first cohort. The sample consisted of PBMCs. This receptor was obtained from a man aged 25 to 45 in good health and CMV-seronegative.

CDR3 in amino acids: CASSTGHSTDTQYF. The CDR3 bases are TGTGCCAGCAGCACGGGACATTCAACAGATACGCAGTATTTT. The chain has TRBV6-1 and TRBJ2-3; a possible D gene is TRBD1 (6 bases). In germline, CDR1 is MNHNS, CDR2 SASEGT. This CDR3 is built from 14 residues. Between the trimmed V and J ends, which lost 6 bases and 3 bases, there was a span of 13 bases.